What follows are 19 T cell receptor beta chains derived from one specimen sequenced in a study of T cells expressing NK-cell markers. TCRdb reprocessed the 5' RACE reads and stores each CDR3 protein as one record, lacking DNA. Recorded for this sample: some 150,000 distinct CDR3 sequences. The sample was blood T cells: a sorted CD56 or NKG2C T cell subset, CD4+ or CD8+ T cells, or bulk PBMC T cells (not recorded which). The source of these receptors is a man aged 18 to 30 in good health.

The chain combines TRBV5-1 with TRBJ2-4; TCRdb selects TRBD2, and the lack of DNA leaves this call unchecked. This CDR3 comprises 17 residues. From germline, CDR1 is SGHRS and CDR2 YFSETQ. The CDR3 sequence: CASSLLRVGLAKNIQYF.

The rearrangement joins TRBV4-1 to TRBJ2-2; TCRdb's D call of TRBD1 is untestable without DNA. The CDR3 length is 14 residues. Germline CDR1 and CDR2: MGHRA and YSYEKL. CDR3 sequence: CASSYQGIGGELFF.

This chain uses TRBV6-5 with TRBJ2-1; TCRdb outputs TRBD2, but without DNA this stays unchecked. Germline V lookup: CDR1 MNHEY, CDR2 SVGAGI. This CDR3 contains 12 residues. The CDR3 is CASTNSGNEQFF.

This sequence joins TRBV7-2 and TRBJ2-3; TCRdb's D call, TRBD2, is unchecked because there is no DNA. Germline loops: CDR1 SGHTA, CDR2 FQGNSA. This CDR3 is built from 16 residues. CDR3 residues: CASSHLGATSTDTQYF.

CDR3 sequence: CASSFPRDRTGELFF. This rearrangement joins TRBV10-2 to TRBJ2-2; TCRdb proposes TRBD1, but this gene call is untestable without DNA. CDR1 WSHSY and CDR2 SAAADI come from the germline V gene. The CDR3 consists of 15 residues.

This rearrangement joins TRBV5-1 to TRBJ1-1; the TCRdb call, TRBD1, lacks DNA for checking. CDR1 and CDR2 from the germline V gene are SGHRS and YFSETQ. This CDR3 has 15 residues. CDR3 sequence: CASSSAGQRGLQPFF.

This chain connects TRBV4-3 to TRBJ2-1; TCRdb lists TRBD2, though no DNA is available to test this call. The CDR3 contains 13 residues. The V gene's germline CDR1 is LGHNA and CDR2 YSLEER. The CDR3 here is CASSQDRLGEQFF.

The chain combines TRBV5-1 with TRBJ2-1; the D call from TCRdb, TRBD1, cannot be confirmed without DNA. Germline V CDR1 and CDR2: SGHRS, YFSETQ. CDR3 size: 17 residues. CDR3 residues: CASSLVGGQNSYNEQFF.

J is TRBJ1-4 and V is TRBV4-1; TCRdb calls TRBD1, which cannot be checked without DNA. The CDR3 covers 15 residues. The germline V gene encodes CDR1 MGHRA and CDR2 YSYEKL. CDR3 residues: CASSLQGATNEKLFF.

V usage is TRBV28 and J usage is TRBJ2-3; TCRdb designates TRBD2, a call that cannot be tested without DNA. CDR3 size: 18 residues. In germline, CDR1 is MDHEN, CDR2 SYDVKM. The CDR3 sequence is CASASRTSGTRSTDTQYF. The variable domain in full, completed from reference TRBV28 and TRBJ2-3, reads DVKVTQSSRYLVKRTGEKVFLECVQDMDHENMFWYRQDPGLGLRLIYFSYDVKMKEKGDIPEGYSVSREKKERFSLILESASTNQTSMYLCASASRTSGTRSTDTQYFGPGTRLTVL.

The chain is built from TRBV6-5 and TRBJ2-1; the TRBD2 assignment by TCRdb is unverifiable without DNA. CDR1 is MNHEY, CDR2 SVGAGI, per germline. There are 16 residues in the CDR3. CDR3 protein: CASSYGVAGGRAEQFF.

The rearrangement links TRBV27 to TRBJ2-2; TCRdb's D call of TRBD2 is untestable without DNA. This CDR3 comprises 18 residues. The germline V gene encodes CDR1 MNHEY and CDR2 SMNVEV (reference sequence). The CDR3: CASSLWLAGDANTGELFF.

The chain is built from TRBV11-2 and TRBJ1-2; TCRdb outputs TRBD1, but without DNA this stays unchecked. The germline V gene has CDR1 SGHAT and CDR2 FQNNGV. CDR3 length equals 11 residues. CDR3 residues: CASIWDGGYTF.

The V call is TRBV12-3 or TRBV12-4, the J call TRBJ2-6; there is no DNA to check the TCRdb D call of TRBD1. The CDR3 sequence is 19 residues long. The CDR3 loop reads CASSLEVLQGARRANVLTF.

The CDR3: CASLGRDYEQYF. The chain combines TRBV4-2 with TRBJ2-7; TCRdb's D call, TRBD1, is unchecked because there is no DNA. Germline V gives CDR1 LGHNA, CDR2 YNFKEQ. The CDR3 covers 12 residues.

The genes are TRBV7-6 and TRBJ2-1; TCRdb indicates TRBD2, and absent DNA this call remains unverified. This CDR3 has 14 amino acids. The germline V gene encodes CDR1 SGHVS and CDR2 FNYEAQ. CDR3 loop: CASSYPSASNEQFF.

This sequence joins TRBV10-3 and TRBJ2-1; TCRdb proposes TRBD2, but this gene call is untestable without DNA. Looked up from germline, CDR1 is ENHRY and CDR2 is SYGVKD. CDR3 length: 18 residues. CDR3 region: CAISESLAGASTYNEQFF.

This rearrangement joins TRBV5-1 to TRBJ2-2; without DNA, the TCRdb call of TRBD2 cannot be checked. This CDR3 comprises 14 residues. Germline CDR1 SGHRS, CDR2 YFSETQ. CDR3: CASRREGHTGELFF.

The chain joins TRBV7-9 to TRBJ2-1; the TCRdb call, TRBD2, lacks DNA for checking. Germline loops: CDR1 SEHNR, CDR2 FQNEAQ (reference sequence). CDR3 length equals 14 residues. The CDR3 region is CACDEGGNYNEQFF.